The 26 T cell receptor beta chains below come from one sample, sequenced in a study of shared clonotypes between healthy human individuals (TCRdb year 2020). The library was built by means of the immunoSEQ multiplex PCR assay. Here the immuneACCESS table is served through TCRdb, limited to in-frame sequences with V and J called. Missing clones are a known gap in these copies; in checked studies unresolved V genes cover under half, and the rest lacks a known reason. Within this sample are approximately 2.5 million clones, with 85% to 95% of them counted one time only. More than 0.12% of the sample is held by the ten biggest clonotypes. Sequenced sample: naive CD4+ T cells sorted from blood. The sample's cell subset or site label is to be understood as: CD45RA+ positively selected. Receptors originate from a man younger than 35 in good health.

V is TRBV11-2 and J is TRBJ2-7; TRBD1 agrees at 7 bases. CDR1 and CDR2 from the germline V gene are SGHAT and FQNNGV. The V segment lost 1 base and the J segment 0 bases; nucleotides outside the gene matches: 6. The length of the CDR3 is 16 residues. Here the CDR3 DNA reads TGTGCCAGCAGCTTAGTGGGACAGCTGAGCTCCTACGAGCAGTACTTC. It codes for CASSLVGQLSSYEQYF.

The J gene is TRBJ2-3, the V gene TRBV6-5; D gene unclear. There are 14 residues in the CDR3. Deletions cut 2 bases from V and 4 bases from J, with 10 bases between. Germline loops: CDR1 MNHEY, CDR2 SVGAGI. CDR3 DNA: TGTGCCAGCAGTTACCCTTATCGGGCAGATACGCAGTATTTT. It is translated as CASSYPYRADTQYF.

The chain uses TRBV19 and TRBJ1-2; TRBD1 agrees at 8 bases. CDR1 and CDR2 (germline): LNHDA, SQIVND (reference sequence). CDR3 length equals 13 residues. The ends lost 7 bases at V and 9 bases at J; junction bases unmatched: 10. CDR3 loop: CASTLRDRPRYTF. The CDR3, as DNA: TGTGCCAGTACCCTCCGGGACAGGCCGCGCTACACCTTC.

J is TRBJ1-4 and V is TRBV7-2; maybe TRBD1 (6 bases). The V and J ends lost 1 base and 8 bases respectively, with 14 bases between them. The CDR3 totals 15 residues. Germline V gene data show CDR1 as SGHTA and CDR2 as FQGNSA. CDR3 in DNA: TGTGCCAGCAGCTTAGGTCAGGGGTTTAAGGAAAAACTGTTTTTT. Translated, it gives CASSLGQGFKEKLFF.

The CDR3 is CASSPARTGPADTQYF. CDR3 bases: TGCGCCAGCAGCCCCGCCAGGACAGGACCAGCAGATACGCAGTATTTT. The chain combines TRBV4-1 with TRBJ2-3; 7 bases line up with TRBD1. Trimming at V came to 4 bases and at J to 4 bases, leaving 11 bases not matched to a gene. The CDR3 is 16 amino acids. The germline V gene encodes CDR1 MGHRA and CDR2 YSYEKL.

The chain employs TRBV7-2 and TRBJ2-7; 11 bases are shared with TRBD2. Germline CDR1 SGHTA, CDR2 FQGNSA. The ends lost 1 base at V and 6 bases at J; junction bases unmatched: 11. The CDR3 totals 17 residues. CDR3 loop: CASSLVGTASGRSEQYF. CDR3 sequence (DNA): TGTGCCAGCAGCTTAGTGGGGACGGCTAGCGGGAGGTCCGAGCAGTACTTC.

In regard to this clone: This same CDR3 is encoded by further DNA sequences in the sample. This sequence joins TRBV5-4 and TRBJ2-5, with TRBD2 matching over 14 bases. The CDR3 loop spans 16 amino acids. The trim removed 3 bases at V and 1 base at J, leaving 2 bases unmatched. The germline CDR1 and CDR2 sequences are SGHNT and YYREEE (reference sequence). The chain's CDR3 is CASSSGLAGGQETQYF. In DNA, the CDR3 is TGTGCCAGCAGCTCTGGACTAGCGGGGGGCCAAGAGACCCAGTACTTC.

About this clone: The identical CDR3 is also encoded by other nucleotide sequences in the sample. The chain is built from TRBV27 and TRBJ2-7; 8 bases fit TRBD1. J was trimmed by 6 bases and V by 3 bases; bases with no gene match: 1. Germline-derived CDR1 and CDR2 are MNHEY and SMNVEV (reference sequence). The CDR3 loop spans 12 amino acids. The CDR3 reads CASSFRGLEQYF. In DNA, the CDR3 is TGTGCCAGCAGTTTCAGGGGGCTCGAGCAGTACTTC.

This clone was found once. This same CDR3 is encoded by further DNA sequences in the sample. The chain links TRBV30 to TRBJ1-2, with unresolved D. The V end lost 0 bases, the J end lost 4 bases, and 9 bases lay between the germline ends. Germline assignment: CDR1 GTSNPN and CDR2 SVGIG (reference sequence). The CDR3 runs to 13 residues. CDR3 region: CAWSVRGGYGYTF. Written as DNA, the CDR3 is TGTGCCTGGAGTGTACGTGGTGGCTATGGCTACACCTTC. Based on the CDR3 plus reference TRBV30 and TRBJ1-2, the full variable domain is SQTIHQWPATLVQPVGSPLSLECTVEGTSNPNLYWYRQAAGRGLQLLFYSVGIGQISSEVPQNLSASRPQDRQFILSSKKLLLSDSGFYLCAWSVRGGYGYTFGSGTRLTVV.

This clone was counted a single time. This chain uses TRBV7-2 with TRBJ1-4; a possible D gene is TRBD1 (5 bases). CDR1 and CDR2 from the germline V gene are SGHTA and FQGNSA. V was shortened by 4 bases and J by 3 bases, with 21 bases between the two germline ends. The CDR3 has 18 residues. CDR3 amino acids: CASSSSPGGLGPNEKLFF. The CDR3 DNA follows: TGTGCCAGCAGCTCCTCTCCGGGGGGGTTGGGTCCTAATGAAAAACTGTTTTTT.

The chain joins TRBV30 to TRBJ1-4; D uncertain. The CDR3 sequence is 14 residues long. CDR1 and CDR2 (germline): GTSNPN, SVGIG (reference sequence). The V end was cut by 2 bases, the J end by 2 bases, with 9 bases between. This CDR3 is CAWSLGNTNEKLFF. In DNA form, the CDR3 reads TGTGCCTGGAGTTTGGGGAACACTAATGAAAAACTGTTTTTT. The whole variable domain, remainder taken from reference TRBV30 and TRBJ1-4, is SQTIHQWPATLVQPVGSPLSLECTVEGTSNPNLYWYRQAAGRGLQLLFYSVGIGQISSEVPQNLSASRPQDRQFILSSKKLLLSDSGFYLCAWSLGNTNEKLFFGSGTQLSVL.

A remark on this clone: This same CDR3 is encoded by further DNA sequences in the sample. The chain recombines TRBV19 with TRBJ2-3, with 14 bases lining up with TRBD2. The V segment lost 6 bases and the J segment 0 bases; nucleotides outside the gene matches: 2. The germline V gene has CDR1 LNHDA and CDR2 SQIVND (reference sequence). The length of the CDR3 is 16 residues. Here the CDR3 DNA reads TGTGCCAGTAGCCGACTAGCGGGGGGGAGCACAGATACGCAGTATTTT. Protein: CASSRLAGGSTDTQYF.

This clone came up once. This sample also contains other DNA sequences that code for the same CDR3. The rearrangement links TRBV7-9 to TRBJ2-3; no definite D call. V was shortened by 5 bases and J by 2 bases, with 5 bases between the two germline ends. Germline CDR1 SEHNR, CDR2 FQNEAQ (reference sequence). This CDR3 is built from 12 residues. The CDR3 sequence is CASSASTDTQYF. The DNA of the CDR3 is TGTGCCAGCAGCGCCTCCACAGATACGCAGTATTTT.

The chain uses TRBV5-1 and TRBJ2-3; D gene ambiguous. V gave up 0 bases and J gave up 0 bases, with 8 bases separating them. The CDR3 runs 15 residues. CDR1 and CDR2 from the germline V gene are SGHRS and YFSETQ. CDR3 sequence reads: CASSLDSRSTDTQYF. CDR3 coding DNA: TGCGCCAGCAGCTTGGACTCTCGAAGCACAGATACGCAGTATTTT.

On this clone itself: The same CDR3 arises from other DNA sequences in this sample as well. V is TRBV6-5 and J is TRBJ2-5; the D is unclear. Germline assignment: CDR1 MNHEY and CDR2 SVGAGI. This CDR3 has 11 residues. Trimming shortened V by 6 bases and J by 1 base, and 3 bases separated the two germline ends. CDR3 amino acids: CASSRQETQYF. The DNA for the CDR3 is TGTGCCAGCAGCCGCCAAGAGACCCAGTACTTC.

V and J are TRBV4-2 and TRBJ1-5; 9 positions match TRBD1. The CDR3 runs 17 residues. With 3 bases clipped from V and 5 bases from J, the junction kept 11 bases outside the gene matches. CDR1 LGHNA and CDR2 YNFKEQ come from the germline V gene. The CDR3 loop is CASSQHLTGTGYQPQHF. In nucleotides, the CDR3 is TGTGCCAGCAGCCAGCACCTGACCGGGACAGGGTATCAGCCCCAGCATTTT.

The genes are TRBV5-4 and TRBJ2-5, with TRBD2 identical over 11 bases. The germline V gene has CDR1 SGHNT and CDR2 YYREEE (reference sequence). With 2 bases clipped from V and 4 bases from J, the junction kept 4 bases outside the gene matches. The CDR3 covers 15 residues. The CDR3 sequence: CASSFSGGVAETQYF. The CDR3 nucleotides read TGTGCCAGCAGCTTTAGCGGGGGGGTCGCAGAGACCCAGTACTTC.

V usage is TRBV7-9 and J usage is TRBJ2-2; D unresolved. From germline, CDR1 is SEHNR and CDR2 FQNEAQ (reference sequence). This CDR3 has 14 residues. The V and J ends lost 9 bases and 0 bases respectively, with 11 bases between them. The CDR3 bases are TGTGCCAGTTCAATCCATTCGAACACCGGGGAGCTGTTTTTT. Its translation is CASSIHSNTGELFF.

The J gene is TRBJ1-2, the V gene TRBV2; D is undetermined. The V end lost 6 bases, the J end lost 8 bases, and 10 bases lay between the germline ends. Per the germline V gene, CDR1 is SNHLY and CDR2 is FYNNEI. The CDR3 runs to 11 residues. The CDR3 protein is CASSPDWGYTF. CDR3 coding DNA: TGTGCCAGCAGCCCCGATTGGGGCTACACCTTC.

Concerning this clone: The same CDR3 is also encoded by other DNA sequences in this sample. The rearrangement joins TRBV18 to TRBJ1-1, with TRBD1 as a possible D gene (6 bases). The germline V and J ends were trimmed by 0 bases and 6 bases, with 8 bases remaining between them. Germline CDR1 KGHSH, CDR2 LQKENI. The CDR3 totals 13 residues. The CDR3 DNA reads TGTGCCAGCTCACCACCGGGGGGCCCTGAAGCTTTCTTT. Protein: CASSPPGGPEAFF.

The CDR3 loop reads CASSPSAGQHYEQYF. The CDR3 bases are TGTGCCAGCTCACCTAGCGCCGGACAGCACTACGAGCAGTACTTC. V usage is TRBV18 and J usage is TRBJ2-7, with a weak D call TRBD1 (6 bases). The CDR3 has 15 amino acids. The germline V gene has CDR1 KGHSH and CDR2 LQKENI. Trimming shortened V by 3 bases and J by 3 bases, and 15 bases separated the two germline ends.

Concerning this clone: The sample carries other DNA sequences with the same CDR3. CDR3 protein: CASSLGQGREKLFF. In DNA form, the CDR3 reads TGTGCCAGCAGCTTAGGACAGGGTAGGGAAAAACTGTTTTTT. The chain combines TRBV5-4 with TRBJ1-4, with TRBD1 matching 8 bases. The V and J ends lost 2 bases and 8 bases, in that order; junction bases with no gene match: 5. The CDR3 consists of 14 residues. Germline lookup yields CDR1 SGHNT and CDR2 YYREEE (reference sequence).

In the case of this clone: The identical CDR3 is also encoded by other nucleotide sequences in the sample. The genes are TRBV18 and TRBJ2-7, with D tentatively TRBD1 (6 bases). V was clipped by 3 bases and J by 0 bases, with 9 bases between them. Germline CDR1 reads KGHSH; CDR2 reads LQKENI. The CDR3 is made up of 14 amino acids. CDR3 in amino acids: CASSPDRSSYEQYF. CDR3 bases: TGTGCCAGCTCACCGGACAGAAGCTCCTACGAGCAGTACTTC. Supplemented by reference TRBV18 and TRBJ2-7, the full variable domain reads NAGVMQNPRHLVRRRGQEARLRCSPMKGHSHVYWYRQLPEEGLKFMVYLQKENIIDESGMPKERFSAEFPKEGPSILRIQQVVRGDSAAYFCASSPDRSSYEQYFGPGTRLTVT.

Comment on this clone: This sample also contains other DNA sequences that code for the same CDR3. The chain links TRBV5-1 to TRBJ1-2; D gene ambiguous. This CDR3 has 13 amino acids. The germline V gene encodes CDR1 SGHRS and CDR2 YFSETQ. Trimming took 2 bases from V and 5 from J, leaving 10 bases between them. The CDR3 here is CASSLGTDYGYTF. The CDR3 DNA sequence: TGCGCCAGCAGCTTAGGTACGGATTATGGCTACACCTTC.

V gene TRBV2 combines with J gene TRBJ2-3; possible D gene TRBD1, 6 bases. CDR1 is SNHLY, CDR2 FYNNEI, per germline. This CDR3 comprises 16 residues. Deletions cut 6 bases from V and 2 bases from J, with 18 bases between. DNA for the CDR3: TGTGCCAGCAGGGTTGTGGGGGCCGCCTACACAGATACGCAGTATTTT. It is translated as CASRVVGAAYTDTQYF.

This rearrangement joins TRBV7-6 to TRBJ2-1, with D maybe TRBD2 (6 bases). Trimming pared 5 bases from V and 2 bases from J, leaving 13 bases between. Germline CDR1 is SGHVS and CDR2 is FNYEAQ. There are 15 residues in the CDR3. CDR3 region: CASSAGSGTYNEQFF. The CDR3 DNA is TGTGCCAGCAGCGCGGGGTCGGGCACCTACAATGAGCAGTTCTTC.